The 6 T cell receptor beta chains given below trace back to one sample, sequenced in a study of beta chain features in type 1 diabetes listed by TCRdb under 2018. Library method: the immunoSEQ multiplex PCR assay. All of the isolated RNA was reverse transcribed with the High Capacity cDNA Reverse Transcription Kit, so expressed TCRB transcripts were sequenced. In TCRdb, the immuneACCESS table is reduced to in-frame sequences with V and J assigned. These tables do not hold every clone; where another copy was compared, an unresolved V gene accounts for under half, and the others remain unexplained. Recorded for this sample are 300,000 to 400,000 clones; approximately 10% of them occurred a single time. The ten biggest clones cover about 0.014% of the sample. Sequencing was performed on naive CD4+ T cells from blood. The sample's cell subset or site label, in plain terms: true naive CD4+ T cells. The receptors stem from a woman aged 30 to 39 in good health.

The rearrangement uses TRBV18 and TRBJ2-5; 7 bases are shared with TRBD2. The CDR3 runs 16 residues. The V segment lost 1 base and the J segment 2 bases; nucleotides outside the gene matches: 7. Germline values: CDR1 KGHSH, CDR2 LQKENI. CDR3 protein: CASSPLGTTLQETQYF. The CDR3 bases are TGTGCCAGCTCACCACTCGGGACTACGCTTCAAGAGACCCAGTACTTC.

The gene calls are TRBV29-1 and TRBJ2-3, with 13 bases matching TRBD2. From germline, CDR1 is SQVTM and CDR2 ANQGSEA. With V trimmed by 3 bases and J by 4 bases, 4 bases remained unmatched. The CDR3 is made up of 15 amino acids. The CDR3 nucleotides read TGCAGCGTTGATGGGACTAGCGGGATCTCAGATACGCAGTATTTT. Translation: CSVDGTSGISDTQYF.

The chain is built from TRBV4-1 and TRBJ2-5, with TRBD1 matching 8 bases. The CDR3 loop spans 15 amino acids. The trim removed 0 bases at V and 10 bases at J, leaving 10 bases unmatched. Germline-derived CDR1 and CDR2 are MGHRA and YSYEKL. This chain's CDR3 is CASSQEPATGANQYF. The CDR3, as DNA: TGCGCCAGCAGCCAAGAACCCGCGACAGGGGCTAACCAGTACTTC.

This chain connects TRBV6-1 to TRBJ2-5; the match to TRBD2 covers 12 bases. The V and J ends lost 1 base and 4 bases, in that order; junction bases with no gene match: 1. CDR3 length: 15 amino acids. Germline-derived CDR1 and CDR2 are MNHNS and SASEGT. CDR3 nucleotides: TGTGCCAGCAGTGAAGTGGGACTAGCGGGAGAGACCCAGTACTTC. Residues: CASSEVGLAGETQYF.

This clone was found a few times. This chain links TRBV28 with TRBJ1-4; D is perhaps TRBD1 (5 bases). Trimming left V 5 bases short and J 5 bases short, with 12 bases between. This CDR3 region has 14 residues. Germline CDR1 reads MDHEN; CDR2 reads SYDVKM. Here the CDR3 DNA reads TGTGCCAGCAGTCCCTCGGCAGGGAATGAAAAACTGTTTTTT. It encodes CASSPSAGNEKLFF.

A few counts support this clone. Relative to the germline gene, one junction end is altered; a read error may explain this. The chain has TRBV11-2 and TRBJ2-5, with 15 positions matching TRBD2. In germline, CDR1 is SGHAT, CDR2 FQNNGV. The CDR3 extends over 15 amino acids. The CDR3 loop reads CASSFGGTSGRTLDF. CDR3 nucleotide sequence: TGTGCCAGCAGCTTCGGCGGGACTAGCGGGAGGACTCTGGACTTC.